The present TCR beta chain was sequenced within a study of blood T cell repertoires in COVID-19 (TCRdb year 2020). With respect to the entire study: The collaborator samples originated in the United States, Italy and Spain and spanned the acute and convalescent phases of COVID-19. The prospective study material was composed of cDNA or gDNA derived from T cells, B-cell-depleted T cells, or PBMCs. The dataset comprised deeply sampled blood TCRbeta repertoires from subjects exposed to, actively infected with, or recovered from COVID-19. The repertoires were released in a freely available public database intended as a resource for research on the immune response to SARS-CoV-2. Samples were obtained from the ongoing ImmuneRACE study (first 160 participants) and from 1,000 to 1,500 subjects provided by 6 global collaborators. The sample metadata nearly always contained a de-identified subject ID, COVID-19 status, age in years and sex. Where available, HLA class I and class II types were taken from metadata supplied by the sample provider and were not determined by assay-based typing. What the research found in general, with its limitations: The quantity of clinical and demographic metadata differed by source and by participant and was supplied without curation.

About this clone itself: It has no known antigen specificity. No base-level quality is on record; no much larger clone is a single base apart.

Collaborating institutions collected whole blood in K2EDTA tubes following their own protocols. For TCRbeta analysis, collaborators shipped samples as frozen whole blood, isolated PBMCs, or DNA extracted from either of those sample types. The immunoSEQ Assay, a bias-controlled multiplex PCR, was used to amplify TCRbeta CDR3 regions from genomic DNA. In the authors' own workflow: Nucleated cell counts per sample were estimated from amplification of reference gene primers within the assay. To quantify the absolute abundance of each unique TCRbeta CDR3 rearrangement, sequence reads were collapsed and filtered. For each sample, productive Simpson clonality was calculated as the square root of Simpson's diversity index across productive rearrangements. TCRdb limited this immuneACCESS table to in-frame rearrangements with V and J called. A share of clones is missing; checked studies link under half to unresolved V genes, and the rest is unexplained. The V and J calls and clone size come from that table; D and trimming were worked out from the DNA. This sample is represented by 200,000 to 250,000 clones; approximately 84% of them were singletons. The leading ten clones occupy 1.9% of the sample.

V was cut back by 6 bases and J by 6 bases, leaving a gap of 12 bases between them. The CDR3 numbers 13 residues from cysteine through phenylalanine. Only the CDR3 region is kept as DNA, spanning 39 bases read in frame from base 1. According to the germline V gene, CDR1 reads MDHEN and CDR2 reads SYDVKM. Sequenced: peripheral blood. The chain joins TRBV28 to TRBJ1-5; the D segment could be TRBD1, given 5 matching bases. The TCR was taken from a man aged 40-49 years with active or convalescent COVID-19. Read as DNA, the sequence is TGTGCCAGCAGCGGCGGACACGTTCAGCCCCAGCATTTT. It encodes CASSGGHVQPQHF.